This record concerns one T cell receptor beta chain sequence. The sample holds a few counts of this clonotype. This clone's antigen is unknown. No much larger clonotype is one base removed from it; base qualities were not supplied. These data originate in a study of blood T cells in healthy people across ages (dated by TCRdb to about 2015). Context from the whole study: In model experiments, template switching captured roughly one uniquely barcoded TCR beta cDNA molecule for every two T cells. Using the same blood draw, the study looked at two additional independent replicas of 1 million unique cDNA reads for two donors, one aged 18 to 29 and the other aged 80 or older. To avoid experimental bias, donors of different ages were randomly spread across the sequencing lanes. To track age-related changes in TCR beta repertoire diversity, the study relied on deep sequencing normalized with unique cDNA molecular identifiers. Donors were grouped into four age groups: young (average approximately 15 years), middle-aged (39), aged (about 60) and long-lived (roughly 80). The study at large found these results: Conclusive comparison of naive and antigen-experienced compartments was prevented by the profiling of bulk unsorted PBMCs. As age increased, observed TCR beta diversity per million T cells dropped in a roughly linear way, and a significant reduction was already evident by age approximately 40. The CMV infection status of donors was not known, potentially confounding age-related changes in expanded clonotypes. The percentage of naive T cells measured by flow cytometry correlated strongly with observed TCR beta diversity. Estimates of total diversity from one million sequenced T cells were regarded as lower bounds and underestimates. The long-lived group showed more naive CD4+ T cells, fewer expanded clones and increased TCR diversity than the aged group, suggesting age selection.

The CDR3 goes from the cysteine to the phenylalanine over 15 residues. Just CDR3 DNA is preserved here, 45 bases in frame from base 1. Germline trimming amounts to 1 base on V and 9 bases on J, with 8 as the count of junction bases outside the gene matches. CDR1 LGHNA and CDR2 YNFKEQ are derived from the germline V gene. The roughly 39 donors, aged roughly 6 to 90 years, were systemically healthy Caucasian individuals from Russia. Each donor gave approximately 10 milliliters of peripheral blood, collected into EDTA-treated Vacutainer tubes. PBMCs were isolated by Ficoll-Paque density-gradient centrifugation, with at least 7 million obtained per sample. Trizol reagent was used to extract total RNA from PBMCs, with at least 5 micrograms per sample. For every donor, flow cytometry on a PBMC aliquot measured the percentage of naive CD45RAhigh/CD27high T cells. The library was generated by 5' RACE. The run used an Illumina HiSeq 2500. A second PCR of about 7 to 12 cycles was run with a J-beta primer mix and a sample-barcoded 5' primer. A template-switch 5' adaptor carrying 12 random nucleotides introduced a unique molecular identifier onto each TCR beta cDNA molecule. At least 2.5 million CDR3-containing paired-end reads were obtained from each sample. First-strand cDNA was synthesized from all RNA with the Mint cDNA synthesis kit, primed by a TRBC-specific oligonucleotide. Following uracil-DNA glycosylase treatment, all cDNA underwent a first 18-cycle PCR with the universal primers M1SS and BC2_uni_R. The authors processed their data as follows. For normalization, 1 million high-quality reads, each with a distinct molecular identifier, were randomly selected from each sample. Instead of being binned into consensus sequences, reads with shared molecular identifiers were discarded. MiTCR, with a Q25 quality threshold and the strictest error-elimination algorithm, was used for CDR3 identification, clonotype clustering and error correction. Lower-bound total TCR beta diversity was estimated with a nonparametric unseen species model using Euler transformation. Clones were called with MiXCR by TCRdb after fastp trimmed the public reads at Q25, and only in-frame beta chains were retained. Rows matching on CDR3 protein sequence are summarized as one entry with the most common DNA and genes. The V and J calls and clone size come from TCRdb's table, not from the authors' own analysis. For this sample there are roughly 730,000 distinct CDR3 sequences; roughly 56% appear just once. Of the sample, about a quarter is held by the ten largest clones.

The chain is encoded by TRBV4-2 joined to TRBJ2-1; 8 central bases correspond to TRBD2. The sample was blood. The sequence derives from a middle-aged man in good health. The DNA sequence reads TGTGCCAGCAGCCAAGTACGGGAGGGCCTCAGTGAGCAGTTCTTC. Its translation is CASSQVREGLSEQFF.